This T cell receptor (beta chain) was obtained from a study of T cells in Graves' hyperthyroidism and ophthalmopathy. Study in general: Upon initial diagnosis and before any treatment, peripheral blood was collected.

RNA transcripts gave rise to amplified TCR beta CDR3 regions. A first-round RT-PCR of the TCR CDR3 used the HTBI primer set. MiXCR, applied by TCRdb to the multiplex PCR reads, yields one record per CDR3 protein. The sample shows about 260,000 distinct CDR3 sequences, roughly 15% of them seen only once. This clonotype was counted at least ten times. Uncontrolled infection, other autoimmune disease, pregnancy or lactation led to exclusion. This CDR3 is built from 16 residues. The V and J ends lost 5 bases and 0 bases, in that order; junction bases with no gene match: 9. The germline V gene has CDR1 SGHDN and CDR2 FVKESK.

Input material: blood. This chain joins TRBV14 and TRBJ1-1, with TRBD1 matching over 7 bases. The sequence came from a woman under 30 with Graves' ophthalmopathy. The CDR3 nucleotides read TGTGCCAGCAGCTTCGAGGGACAGATCATGAACACTGAAGCTTTCTTT. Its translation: CASSFEGQIMNTEAFF.